This paragraph reports one T cell receptor (beta chain). Its antigen is currently unknown. The PCR used 60 Vbeta and 13 Jbeta primers. The repertoire was sequenced with immunoSEQ multiplex PCR; TCRdb's copy has only in-frame clones and lacks some. The sample has about 74,000 clones. Samples came from healthy bone marrow donors. The sample originates from a study of cytomegalovirus exposure and HLA in healthy donors. As for the study in general: An analysis done earlier identified 95 million to 140 million unique TCR beta sequences from about 179 million T cells. Findings and limits, study-wide: Researchers reported that a few CMV-associated chains were confirmed in vitro as CMV antigen-specific. The authors later linked a missense DCLRE1C variant to TCR beta V- and J-gene trimming.

Trimming removed 6 bases from V and 0 bases from J, with 14 bases in between. The germline CDR1 and CDR2 sequences are LNHDA and SQIVND (reference sequence). CDR3 length equals 15 residues. The clonotype comes from a female donor in good health and CMV-seropositive. This chain joins TRBV19 and TRBJ1-1, with D hard to call. Sequencing was done on a sample of PBMCs. The CDR3 is CASRSPGAMNTEAFF. The CDR3 DNA sequence: TGTGCCAGTAGAAGCCCGGGAGCCATGAACACTGAAGCTTTCTTT.